The rows below give T cell receptor beta chains drawn from one sample of a study of blood T cell repertoires in COVID-19. Method: immunoSEQ multiplex PCR; TCRdb's copy keeps in-frame clones and lacks some. The data show roughly 310,000 clones, about 91% seen once. Material for sequencing was PBMCs or T cells enriched from blood (not recorded which). The source of these receptors is a woman in her thirties or forties who had recovered from COVID-19. The CDR3 runs from the conserved cysteine through the conserved F or W. The order of the fields is D gene, V gene, clone size, CDR3 length, J gene, CDR3 DNA, CDR3 protein. The D gene is left open where the match is weak. Clone size appears in some rows only: once, few, many, or a class for an expanded clone.

-,TRBV27,-,13,TRBJ2-7,TGTGCCAGCTCCGGGTCCCCTGCTTCGGAGCAGTACTTC,CASSGSPASEQYF
-,TRBV29-1,-,13,TRBJ2-5,TGCAGCGTTGAAGACAGGGGTCTAGAGACCCAGTACTTC,CSVEDRGLETQYF
TRBD2,TRBV11-3,-,18,TRBJ2-2,TGTGCCAGCAGCCGCTTTGCTGGTAGCGGGAGGAACACCGGGGAGCTGTTTTTT,CASSRFAGSGRNTGELFF
-,TRBV27,-,15,TRBJ2-1,TGTGCCAGCAGTTTTAGCGGAAGCTCCTACAATGAGCAGTTCTTC,CASSFSGSSYNEQFF
-,TRBV14,-,15,TRBJ1-1,TGTGCCAGCAGCCAAGTTTGGACACCGAACACTGAAGCTTTCTTT,CASSQVWTPNTEAFF
TRBD1,TRBV9,-,16,TRBJ1-1,TGTGCCAGCAGCCCCCCCCCGACAGGGGTAAACACTGAAGCTTTCTTT,CASSPPPTGVNTEAFF
-,TRBV19,-,15,TRBJ1-2,TGTGCCAGTAGTCCCCGGGACACCTGGAACTATGGCTACACCTTC,CASSPRDTWNYGYTF
-,TRBV28,-,12,TRBJ2-7,TGTGCCAGCAGTTGGCAGACCTACGAGCAGTACTTC,CASSWQTYEQYF
-,TRBV4-2,once,14,TRBJ2-2,TGTGCCAGCAGCCAAGAGGCGGGCCCCGGGGAGCTGTTTTTT,CASSQEAGPGELFF
-,TRBV4-2,-,18,TRBJ1-3,TGTGCCAGCAGCCGCCCCGTGGTGCTTTCCAGCTCTGGAAACACCATATATTTT,CASSRPVVLSSSGNTIYF
-,TRBV3-1/TRBV3-2,-,15,TRBJ2-7,TGTGCCAGCATCCGGGGACACGGGGACTCCTACGAGCAGTACTTC,CASIRGHGDSYEQYF
TRBD2,TRBV19,-,12,TRBJ2-5,TGTGCCACGGGGGGAGGGATGAAGACCCAGTACTTC,CATGGGMKTQYF
TRBD1,TRBV7-2,-,15,TRBJ2-7,TGTGCCAGCAGCTTAGTAGGGGGCAAGTTGAACGAGCAGTACTTC,CASSLVGGKLNEQYF
TRBD1,TRBV28,-,19,TRBJ1-2,TGTGCCAGCCTTACCCCCGGGGGACAGGGGGCGCAGGAGCACTATGGCTACACCTTC,CASLTPGGQGAQEHYGYTF
TRBD2,TRBV9,-,15,TRBJ2-5,TGTGCCAGCAGCGTTGGCGGGGGGGCCGTTGAGACCCAGTACTTC,CASSVGGGAVETQYF
TRBD2,TRBV5-1,-,16,TRBJ2-3,TGCGCCAGCAGCTTGGAGGGTCGCGGGGGAACAGATACGCAGTATTTT,CASSLEGRGGTDTQYF
TRBD1,TRBV7-9,-,16,TRBJ2-7,TGTGCCAGCAGCCTCCCACAGGGGACAGGGGTCTACGAGCAGTACTTC,CASSLPQGTGVYEQYF
-,TRBV11-3,-,15,TRBJ2-1,TGTGCCAGCAGCTTAGGACGGAGCTCCTACAATGAGCAGTTCTTC,CASSLGRSSYNEQFF
-,TRBV12-3/TRBV12-4,-,13,TRBJ2-7,TGTGCCAGCGGAACAAGCGGTCCGTACGAGCAGTACTTC,CASGTSGPYEQYF
TRBD2,TRBV15,-,13,TRBJ2-7,TGTGCCACCAGCAGCGGGAGGGCCTACGAGCAGTACTTC,CATSSGRAYEQYF
TRBD1,TRBV19,once,14,TRBJ1-5,TGTGCCAGTAGTATGGGGACAGAAAATCAGCCCCAGCATTTT,CASSMGTENQPQHF
TRBD2,TRBV7-9,once,17,TRBJ2-7,TGTGCCAGCAGCTTAGCGTACCTGGGACTAGCGATCCACGAGCAGTACTTC,CASSLAYLGLAIHEQYF
TRBD2,TRBV5-6,-,16,TRBJ2-2,TGTGCCAGCAGCTTGAGAGGACTAGCGGGGGATGGAGAGCTGTTTTTT,CASSLRGLAGDGELFF
TRBD2,TRBV27,-,14,TRBJ2-1,TGTGCCAGCAGTATAGCGGGAGGAGGATATGAGCAGTTCTTC,CASSIAGGGYEQFF
TRBD1,TRBV30,-,14,TRBJ2-1,TGTGCCTGGAGGGGGACAGGGTCCTACAATGAGCAGTTCTTC,CAWRGTGSYNEQFF
-,TRBV28,once,12,TRBJ1-2,TGTGCCAGCGAGGGGGACAACTATGGCTACACCTTC,CASEGDNYGYTF
TRBD2,TRBV10-2,-,16,TRBJ2-2,TGCGCCAGCAGGGTCGTACTAGCGGGGGACACCGGGGAGCTGTTTTTT,CASRVVLAGDTGELFF
TRBD2,TRBV7-9,-,14,TRBJ2-1,TGTGCCAGCAGACGACTAGCGGGGGGTCGTGAGCAGTTCTTC,CASRRLAGGREQFF
TRBD1,TRBV5-1,-,15,TRBJ2-2,TGCGCCAGCAGCCAGGACAGGATGAACACCGGGGAGCTGTTTTTT,CASSQDRMNTGELFF
-,TRBV21-1,-,14,TRBJ1-2,TGTGCCAGCAGCAGCGGGACAGGGTACTATGGCTACACCTTC,CASSSGTGYYGYTF
-,TRBV6-2/TRBV6-3,-,19,TRBJ2-7,TGTGCCAGCAGTTTCCCTGTGACGGGACAAAGACGCTCTTCCTACGAGCAGTACTTC,CASSFPVTGQRRSSYEQYF
-,TRBV11-1,-,15,TRBJ2-5,TGTGCCAGCAGCTTACTAGGAGGTTACCAAGAGACCCAGTACTTC,CASSLLGGYQETQYF
TRBD2,TRBV18,-,17,TRBJ2-2,TGTGCCAGCTCACCACAGGATAGCGGGGGGAGCGACGGGGAGCTGTTTTTT,CASSPQDSGGSDGELFF
-,TRBV15,-,13,TRBJ1-2,TGTGCCACCAGCAGAGACCAGCCTAGTGGCTACACCTTC,CATSRDQPSGYTF
TRBD2,TRBV11-2,-,17,TRBJ2-5,TGTGCCAGCAGCCCCCCCCGGAAGGCGGGGGAACAAGAGACCCAGTACTTC,CASSPPRKAGEQETQYF